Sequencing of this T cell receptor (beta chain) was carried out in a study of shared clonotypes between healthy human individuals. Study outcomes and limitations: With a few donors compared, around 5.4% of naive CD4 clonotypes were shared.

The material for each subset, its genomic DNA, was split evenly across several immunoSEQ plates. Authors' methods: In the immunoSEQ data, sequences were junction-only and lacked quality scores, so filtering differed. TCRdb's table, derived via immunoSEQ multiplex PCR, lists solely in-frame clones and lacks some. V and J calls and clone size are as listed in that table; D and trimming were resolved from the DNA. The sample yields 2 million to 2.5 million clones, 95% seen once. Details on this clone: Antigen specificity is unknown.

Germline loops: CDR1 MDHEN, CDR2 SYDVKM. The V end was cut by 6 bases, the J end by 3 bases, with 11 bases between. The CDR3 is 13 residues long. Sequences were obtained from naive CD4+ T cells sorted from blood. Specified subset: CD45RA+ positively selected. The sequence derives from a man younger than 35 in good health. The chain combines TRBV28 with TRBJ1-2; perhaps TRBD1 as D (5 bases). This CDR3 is CASRPPGYYGYTF. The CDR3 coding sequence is TGTGCCAGCAGGCCCCCAGGGTACTATGGCTACACCTTC.